Below are 14 T cell receptor beta chains sequenced from a single sample in a study of blood T cell repertoires in COVID-19. The protocol was immunoSEQ multiplex PCR, while the TCRdb copy is restricted to in-frame clones and leaves out a portion. This table holds about 83,000 clones, about 87% found once. Sequencing was done on a sample of peripheral blood. All receptors derive from a man older than 75 with active or convalescent COVID-19.

In regard to this clone: The sample carries other DNA sequences with the same CDR3. The chain employs TRBV7-9 and TRBJ1-2; no definite D call. The V end lost 1 base, the J end lost 1 base, and 7 bases lay between the germline ends. Germline CDR1 and CDR2: SEHNR and FQNEAQ (reference sequence). There are 14 residues in the CDR3. Here the CDR3 reads CASSLGGNNYGYTF. CDR3 nucleotides: TGTGCCAGCAGCTTAGGAGGGAATAACTATGGCTACACCTTC.

The chain joins TRBV18 to TRBJ1-1; D not certain. The CDR3 is 14 amino acids. The ends were cut back, 3 bases at V and 0 bases at J, with 8 bases in the middle. The germline gives CDR1 KGHSH, CDR2 LQKENI. CDR3 sequence (DNA): TGTGCCAGCTCACCCCCAGAATTGAACACTGAAGCTTTCTTT. Residues: CASSPPELNTEAFF.

The count of this clone is one. This rearrangement joins TRBV28 to TRBJ2-3, with D possibly TRBD1 on 5 matching bases. Deletions cut 8 bases from V and 5 bases from J, with 8 bases between. The CDR3 has 11 amino acids. Germline CDR1 MDHEN, CDR2 SYDVKM. CDR3 protein: CASQGEDTQYF. CDR3 in DNA: TGTGCCAGCCAGGGCGAAGATACGCAGTATTTT.

The chain employs TRBV27 and TRBJ1-5; no clear D. V was trimmed by 5 bases and J by 5 bases, leaving 10 bases between them. In germline, CDR1 is MNHEY, CDR2 SMNVEV (reference sequence). CDR3 size: 13 residues. CDR3 amino acids: CASSRLGDQPQHF. The CDR3 DNA sequence: TGTGCCAGCAGTCGGCTAGGCGATCAGCCCCAGCATTTT.

The rearrangement uses TRBV3-1 (or the pseudogene TRBV3-2) and TRBJ2-2; D gene uncertain. Germline-derived CDR1 and CDR2 are LGHDT and YNNKEL (reference sequence). V was cut by 1 base and J by 8 bases, with 5 bases left in between. This CDR3 contains 12 residues. As DNA, the CDR3 is TGTGCCAGCAGCCAAGTTAGTGGGGAGCTGTTTTTT. Its protein is CASSQVSGELFF.

The genes are TRBV5-1 and TRBJ1-2, with 7 bases aligning to TRBD1. CDR1 SGHRS and CDR2 YFSETQ come from the germline V gene. CDR3 size: 15 residues. The trim removed 0 bases at V and 4 bases at J, leaving 6 bases unmatched. CDR3 in amino acids: CASSLDGGQSYGYTF. The CDR3, as DNA: TGCGCCAGCAGCTTGGATGGGGGACAGTCCTATGGCTACACCTTC.

The chain employs TRBV2 and TRBJ2-7, with D tentatively TRBD2 (7 bases). The CDR3 is 13 residues long. The germline V gene has CDR1 SNHLY and CDR2 FYNNEI. The CDR3 reads CASSEAGGPDPPV. The CDR3 bases are TGTGCCAGCAGTGAAGCGGGGGGGCCGGACCCTCCCGTC.

V and J are TRBV5-5 and TRBJ2-1; the match to TRBD1 covers 7 bases. V trimming: 0 bases; J trimming: 10 bases; junction bases outside the gene matches: 7. CDR1 and CDR2 from the germline V gene are SGHKS and YYEKEE (reference sequence). There are 14 residues in the CDR3. The CDR3 loop reads CASSLEGGHTEQFF. CDR3 in DNA: TGTGCCAGCAGCTTGGAAGGGGGCCACACCGAGCAGTTCTTC.

CDR3 bases: TGTGCCAGCAGCGTAGGCCCCGTAGGGGTGAGTTCACCCCTCCACTTT. The encoded protein is CASSVGPVGVSSPLHF. The chain uses TRBV9 and TRBJ1-6, with D possibly being TRBD1 (5 bases). CDR1 is SGDLS and CDR2 is YYNGEE in the germline V gene. Trimming left V 0 bases short and J 9 bases short, with 16 bases between. This CDR3 has 16 amino acids.

The rearrangement uses TRBV12-3 or TRBV12-4 and TRBJ1-4; TRBD1 might be the D (5 bases). CDR3 length: 12 amino acids. V gave up 0 bases and J gave up 16 bases, with 12 bases separating them. In nucleotides, the CDR3 is TGTGCCAGCAGTTTAGCGCTAGGGACTCAGTTTTTT. Residues: CASSLALGTQFF.

The chain is built from TRBV4-1 and TRBJ1-3, with TRBD1 matching over 8 bases. CDR1 is MGHRA and CDR2 is YSYEKL in the germline V gene. The junction had 8 bases not matched to a gene; V was cut back by 5 bases and J by 2 bases. This CDR3 contains 16 residues. The CDR3 is CASSEQTGAPGNTIYF. CDR3 nucleotide sequence: TGCGCCAGCAGCGAGCAGACAGGGGCTCCTGGAAACACCATATATTTT.

This clone was observed once. At one end the junction does not follow the germline gene, possibly because of a read error. The V and J genes are TRBV7-7 and TRBJ2-1, with TRBD1 identical over 9 bases. CDR3 length: 15 residues. The germline CDR1 and CDR2 sequences are SSHAT and FNYEAQ (reference sequence). For the CDR3, the DNA is TGTGCTAGCAGCTTGACAGGGGGTTTATACAATGAGCAGTTCTTC. Translated, it gives CASSLTGGLYNEQFF.

The chain couples TRBV7-8 to TRBJ2-1; 7 bases are shared with TRBD2. The CDR3 runs to 14 residues. Germline V gives CDR1 SGHVS, CDR2 FQNEAQ. Germline trimming cut 2 bases from V and 9 bases from J; bases unmatched to any gene: 7. The DNA of the CDR3 is TGTGCCAGCAGCTTATCGACTAGCAGCACTGAGCAGTTCTTC. This encodes CASSLSTSSTEQFF.

A few counts support this clone. This chain uses TRBV6-4 with TRBJ1-1; D is perhaps TRBD1 (5 bases). Germline V gives CDR1 MRHNA, CDR2 SNTAGT. Trimming took 6 bases from V and 5 from J, leaving 13 bases between them. The CDR3 extends over 13 amino acids. The CDR3 nucleotides read TGTGCCAGCAGCCGACAGAGTGGTACTGAAGCTTTCTTT. This sequence encodes CASSRQSGTEAFF.